These 3 T cell receptor beta chains were all obtained from the same sample, sequenced in a study of cytomegalovirus exposure and HLA in healthy donors. PCR primers comprised 60 Vbeta and 13 Jbeta primers. Clones were sequenced by immunoSEQ multiplex PCR, and TCRdb holds only the in-frame ones, with some missing. Of 160,000 or so clones listed, just under 80% are singletons. Sequencing was done on a sample of PBMCs. These receptors were taken from a man aged 25-45 years in good health and CMV-seronegative.

As for this clone: Germline is not matched at one junction end, which may reflect a read error. The CDR3 nucleotides are TGTGCCAGCAGCTTAGCGGAGCCGACTTTCTCCTTC. This translates into CASSLAEPTFSF. The chain carries TRBV7-3 and TRBJ1-2, with D unclear. The CDR3 length is 12 residues. Germline assignment: CDR1 SGHTA and CDR2 FQGTGA.

The chain is built from TRBV5-6 and TRBJ2-7; a weak D match, TRBD1 (6 bases). The CDR3 runs 14 residues. Trimming pared 4 bases from V and 0 bases from J, leaving 11 bases between. Per germline, CDR1 SGHDT and CDR2 YYEEEE. The CDR3 coding sequence is TGTGCCAGCAGCACGGGACATATCTCCTACGAGCAGTACTTC. The encoded protein is CASSTGHISYEQYF.

The chain carries TRBV30 and TRBJ1-4; 9 bases are shared with TRBD1. Per germline, CDR1 GTSNPN and CDR2 SVGIG (reference sequence). This CDR3 comprises 14 residues. V was clipped by 0 bases and J by 9 bases; unmatched bases: 5. DNA for the CDR3: TGTGCCTGGAGTGTACAGGGGGCGCGGAAAAAACTGTTTTTT. Its protein product is CAWSVQGARKKLFF.